This entry is about one T cell receptor beta chain. The data were taken from a study of cytomegalovirus exposure and HLA in healthy donors. The CDR3 has 17 amino acids. J lost 9 bases, V lost 3 bases, and 16 bases had no gene match. Germline V gene data show CDR1 as KGHSH and CDR2 as LQKENI. The primer mix had 60 Vbeta and 13 Jbeta primers. Clones were read by immunoSEQ multiplex PCR, and TCRdb kept only the in-frame ones, dropping some. Here the sample spans over 65,000 clones, around 80% being singletons. The donors were healthy bone marrow donors. V and J are TRBV18 and TRBJ2-1; 8 bases are a match to TRBD1. The sequenced material came from PBMCs. This clonotype was sampled from a middle-aged man in good health and CMV-seronegative. CDR3 region: CASSPPGGVDGRSEQFF. CDR3 in DNA: TGTGCCAGCTCACCGCCAGGGGGCGTAGACGGTCGGAGTGAGCAGTTCTTC.